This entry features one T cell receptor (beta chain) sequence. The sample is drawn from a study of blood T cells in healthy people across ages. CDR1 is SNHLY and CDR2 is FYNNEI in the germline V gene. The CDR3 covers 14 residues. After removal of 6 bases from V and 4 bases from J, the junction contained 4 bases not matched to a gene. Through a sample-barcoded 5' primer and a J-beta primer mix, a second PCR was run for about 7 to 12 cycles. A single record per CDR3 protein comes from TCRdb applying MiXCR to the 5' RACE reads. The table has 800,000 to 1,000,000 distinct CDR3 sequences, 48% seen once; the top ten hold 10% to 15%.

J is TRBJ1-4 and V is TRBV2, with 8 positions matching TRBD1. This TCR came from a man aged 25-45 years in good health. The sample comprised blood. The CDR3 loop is CASRAGQVNEKLFF. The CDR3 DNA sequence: TGTGCCAGCAGGGCGGGACAGGTTAATGAAAAACTGTTTTTT.